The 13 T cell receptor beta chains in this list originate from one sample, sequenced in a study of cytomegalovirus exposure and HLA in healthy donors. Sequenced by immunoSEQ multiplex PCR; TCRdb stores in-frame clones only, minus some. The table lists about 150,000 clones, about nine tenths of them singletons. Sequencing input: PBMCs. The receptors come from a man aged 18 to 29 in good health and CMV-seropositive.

The CDR3 coding sequence is TGTGCCAGCAGTTCCCGTCTGTCTGAAGCTTTCTTT. Translation gives CASSSRLSEAFF. This sequence joins TRBV28 and TRBJ1-1; D not resolved. From germline, CDR1 is MDHEN and CDR2 SYDVKM. V lost 4 bases and J 6 bases, leaving 9 bases between the germline ends. This CDR3 is built from 12 residues.

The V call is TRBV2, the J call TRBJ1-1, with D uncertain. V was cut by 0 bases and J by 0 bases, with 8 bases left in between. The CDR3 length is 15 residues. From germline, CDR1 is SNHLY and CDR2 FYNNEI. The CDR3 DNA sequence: TGTGCCAGCAGTGAAGCACTAGAGGTGAACACTGAAGCTTTCTTT. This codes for CASSEALEVNTEAFF.

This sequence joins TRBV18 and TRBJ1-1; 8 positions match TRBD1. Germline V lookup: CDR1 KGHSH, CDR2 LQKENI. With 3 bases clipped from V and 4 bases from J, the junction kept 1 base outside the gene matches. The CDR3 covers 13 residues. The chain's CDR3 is CASSPQGATEAFF. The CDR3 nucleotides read TGTGCCAGCTCACCCCAGGGGGCCACTGAAGCTTTCTTT.

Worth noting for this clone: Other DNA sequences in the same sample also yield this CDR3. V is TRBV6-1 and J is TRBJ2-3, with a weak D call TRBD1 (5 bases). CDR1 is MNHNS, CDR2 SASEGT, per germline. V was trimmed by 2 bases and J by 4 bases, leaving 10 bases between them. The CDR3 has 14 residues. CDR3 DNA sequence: TGTGCCAGCAGTGAATCGCAGGGTCCAGATACGCAGTATTTT. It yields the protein CASSESQGPDTQYF.

The CDR3 nucleotides are TGTGCCACCAGCAGAACAGGGGGTACGTTCTATGGCTACACCTTC. Translating gives CATSRTGGTFYGYTF. This chain connects TRBV15 to TRBJ1-2; 8 bases align to TRBD1. The trim removed 2 bases at V and 4 bases at J, leaving 6 bases unmatched. The germline CDR1 and CDR2 sequences are LNHNV and YYDKDF (reference sequence). This CDR3 is built from 15 residues.

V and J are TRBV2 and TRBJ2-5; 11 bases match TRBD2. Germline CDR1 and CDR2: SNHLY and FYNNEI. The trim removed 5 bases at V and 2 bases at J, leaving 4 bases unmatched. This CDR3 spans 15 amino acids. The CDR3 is CASSLAGGPQETQYF. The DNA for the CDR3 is TGTGCCAGCAGTTTAGCGGGAGGGCCTCAAGAGACCCAGTACTTC. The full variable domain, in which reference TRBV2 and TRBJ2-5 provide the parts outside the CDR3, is EPEVTQTPSHQVTQMGQEVILRCVPISNHLYFYWYRQILGQKVEFLVSFYNNEISEKSEIFDDQFSVERPDGSNFTLKIRSTKLEDSAMYFCASSLAGGPQETQYFGPGTRLLVL.

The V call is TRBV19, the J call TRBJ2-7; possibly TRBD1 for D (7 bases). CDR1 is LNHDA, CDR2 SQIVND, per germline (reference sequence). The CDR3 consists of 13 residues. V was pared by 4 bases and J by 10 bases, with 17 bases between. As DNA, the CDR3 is TGTGCCAGTAGTACCCCGGGGCAGGGGGGTCAGTACTTC. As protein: CASSTPGQGGQYF.

The CDR3 protein is CASSHGQGDQPQHF. DNA for the CDR3: TGTGCCAGTAGTCACGGACAGGGAGACCAGCCCCAGCATTTT. The chain carries TRBV6-5 and TRBJ1-5; 8 bases agree with TRBD1. The CDR3 length is 14 residues. The trim removed 9 bases at V and 7 bases at J, leaving 11 bases unmatched. Germline V lookup: CDR1 MNHEY, CDR2 SVGAGI.

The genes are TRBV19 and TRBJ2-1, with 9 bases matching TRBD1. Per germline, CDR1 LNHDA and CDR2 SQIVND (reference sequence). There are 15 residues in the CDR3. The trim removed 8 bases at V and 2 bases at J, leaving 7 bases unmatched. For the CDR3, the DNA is TGTGCCAGTGGTTGGGACAGGGACACCTACAATGAGCAGTTCTTC. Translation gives CASGWDRDTYNEQFF. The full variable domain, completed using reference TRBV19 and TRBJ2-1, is DGGITQSPKYLFRKEGQNVTLSCEQNLNHDAMYWYRQDPGQGLRLIYYSQIVNDFQKGDIAEGYSVSREKKESFPLTVTSAQKNPTAFYLCASGWDRDTYNEQFFGPGTRLTVL.

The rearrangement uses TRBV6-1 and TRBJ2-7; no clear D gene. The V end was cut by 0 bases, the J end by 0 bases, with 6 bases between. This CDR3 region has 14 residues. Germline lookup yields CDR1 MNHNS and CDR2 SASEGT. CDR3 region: CASSEAESSYEQYF. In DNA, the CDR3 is TGTGCCAGCAGTGAAGCGGAGAGCTCCTACGAGCAGTACTTC.

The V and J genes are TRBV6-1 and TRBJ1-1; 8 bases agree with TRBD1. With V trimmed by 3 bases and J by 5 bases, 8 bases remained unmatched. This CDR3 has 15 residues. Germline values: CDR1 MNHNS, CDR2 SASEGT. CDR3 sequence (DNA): TGTGCCAGCAGTGACCGGACAGGGAGTGTAACTGAAGCTTTCTTT. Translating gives CASSDRTGSVTEAFF.

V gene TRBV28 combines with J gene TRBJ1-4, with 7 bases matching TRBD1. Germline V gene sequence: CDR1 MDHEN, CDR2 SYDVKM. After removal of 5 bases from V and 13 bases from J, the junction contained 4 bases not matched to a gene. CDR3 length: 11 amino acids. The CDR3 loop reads CASSDRVRLFF. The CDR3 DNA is TGTGCCAGCAGTGACAGGGTAAGACTGTTTTTT.

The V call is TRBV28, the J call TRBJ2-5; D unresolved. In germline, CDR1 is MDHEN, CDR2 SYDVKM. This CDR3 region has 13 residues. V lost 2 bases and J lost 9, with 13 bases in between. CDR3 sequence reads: CASSLIAPEAQYF. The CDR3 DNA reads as TGTGCCAGCAGTTTAATCGCCCCCGAGGCCCAGTACTTC.